This passage covers 2 T cell receptor beta chains from one sample sequenced in a study of cytomegalovirus exposure and HLA in healthy donors (dated by TCRdb to about 2017). To prepare the library, the immunoSEQ multiplex PCR assay was applied. The multiplex PCR relied on a mix of 60 forward primers for TCR Vbeta segments and 13 reverse primers for TCR Jbeta segments. TCRdb's version of the immuneACCESS table is confined to in-frame rearrangements and falls short of the full clone set. An unresolved V gene accounts for under half of the shortfall where checked; the remainder is of unknown origin. In this sample the table shows 110,000 to 150,000 clones, 70% to 85% of which occur a single time. Jointly, the top ten make up approximately 9.7% of the sample. Source material: PBMCs. The origin of the receptors is a woman aged 55 to 70 in good health and CMV-seropositive.

This clone was observed once. The chain links TRBV5-4 to TRBJ1-2; D is unclear. The germline CDR1 and CDR2 sequences are SGHNT and YYREEE (reference sequence). The V and J ends lost 0 bases and 2 bases respectively, with 11 bases between them. This CDR3 has 15 amino acids. The CDR3 region has the DNA TGTGCCAGCAGCTTGGGCCAGGCGACAAACTATGGCTACACCTTC. Its protein is CASSLGQATNYGYTF.

The chain couples TRBV19 to TRBJ1-2; 10 bases are a match to TRBD1. J gave up 8 bases and V 11 bases, and 11 bases lay outside the gene matches. The length of the CDR3 is 13 residues. Per the germline V gene, CDR1 is LNHDA and CDR2 is SQIVND (reference sequence). CDR3 coding DNA: TGTGCCGCCCTCGGGACAGGGGCAGGGGGCTACACCTTC. It yields the protein CAALGTGAGGYTF.